These T cell receptor beta chains were read from a single sample in a study of beta chain features in type 1 diabetes. Measured with immunoSEQ multiplex PCR; TCRdb has only the in-frame clones, and not every one. The sample consists of 120,000 to 150,000 clones, less than 15% of them appearing once. The sample consisted of central memory CD4+ T cells from blood. These receptors all come from a man aged 18-30 years with type 1 diabetes. Each CDR3 is given without its conserved first and last residue. Each record gives: J gene, clone size, V gene, CDR3 protein. Where a row states a size, it is once, few, many or the class of an expanded clone; other rows omit it.

>TRBJ1-5|.|TRBV6-6
ASRTISNQPQH
>TRBJ2-1|.|TRBV11-2
ASSSGTTSSYNEQF
>TRBJ2-5|.|TRBV2
ASGGAGHGRETQY
>TRBJ1-5|few|TRBV7-9
ASSLGSSEGPQH
>TRBJ1-1|.|TRBV9
ASSVATGDSRTEAF
>TRBJ2-1|.|TRBV7-6
ASSTGGGGYNEQF
>TRBJ2-7|few|TRBV5-1
ASSPSGARFYEQY
>TRBJ1-2|few|TRBV5-4
ASNLQGGYGYT
>TRBJ1-6|.|TRBV30
AWSLGPWAPLH
>TRBJ2-5|.|TRBV7-7
ASSARGGSETQY
>TRBJ2-3|.|TRBV5-1
ASWGTGADTQY
>TRBJ1-4|once|TRBV4-1
ASSKERGVSNEKLF
>TRBJ1-3|.|TRBV29-1
SGRGGRTGNTIY
>TRBJ2-5|.|TRBV2
ASLVARQETQY
>TRBJ1-4|few|TRBV7-9
ASSNGATNEKLF
>TRBJ2-5|.|TRBV7-9
ASGGQVQETQY
>TRBJ1-6|few|TRBV15
ATSRDWGGFSNSPLH
>.|.|TRBV4-1
ASSQDPGTSSYEQY
>TRBJ1-2|.|TRBV25-1
ASSIGTGYGYT
>TRBJ2-2|.|TRBV9
ASSVARTAYDTGELF
>TRBJ2-2|.|TRBV5-1
ASSTGLAGRLGPGELF
>TRBJ2-1|many|TRBV4-1
ASSAVYEQF
>TRBJ1-1|.|TRBV2
ASGSEGIDTEAF
>TRBJ1-2|.|TRBV30
ACPLAGTGEDGYT
>TRBJ1-1|.|TRBV11-2
ASSSPAREAF
>TRBJ1-5|.|TRBV29-1
SVAAGYSNQPQH
>TRBJ2-5|few|TRBV20-1
SALTQETQY
>TRBJ2-5|.|TRBV7-9
ASSSAGQETQY
>TRBJ2-5|few|TRBV6-1
ASNGHTQETQY
>TRBJ2-1|few|TRBV7-2
ASSLAPGGWDEQF
>TRBJ2-5|many|TRBV30
AWRTRGAEYQETQY
>TRBJ1-1|.|TRBV19
ASSERGKDGEAF
>.|.|TRBV29-1
SVGFGQGRDEQY
>TRBJ2-1|.|TRBV28
ASSLWGSANEQF
>TRBJ1-2|.|TRBV29-1
SVEDRYNYGYT
>TRBJ1-1|few|TRBV27
ASLKAGTANTEAF
>TRBJ2-1|.|TRBV11-3
ASRIGQGDNNEQF
>TRBJ1-1|.|TRBV18
ASSHLVGQGKDTEAF
>TRBJ2-5|few|TRBV11-3
ASSLDGSATPQETQY
>TRBJ2-4|few|TRBV2
ASSASTGRLIDIQY
>TRBJ1-6|.|TRBV4-1
ASSQLTRGPLNSPLH
>TRBJ1-6|few|TRBV9
ASARQGASPLH
>TRBJ2-3|few|TRBV9
ASSVEGASFTDTQY
>TRBJ1-2|few|TRBV28
ASNLPGTGGGYT